This TCR beta chain was sequenced in a study of T cell changes during pregnancy in multiple sclerosis. The method was immunoSEQ multiplex PCR; TCRdb's version includes in-frame clones alone and lacks a portion of them. The table has more than 55,000 clones, roughly 93% seen once. Germline V gene data show CDR1 as SEHNR and CDR2 as FQNEAQ (reference sequence). V was pared by 5 bases and J by 0 bases, with 13 bases between. The CDR3 length is 16 residues. Specimen: peripheral blood, collected in the second trimester of pregnancy. This TCR was recovered from a female donor with multiple sclerosis, enrolled in a pregnancy study. The genes are TRBV7-9 and TRBJ2-2, with D possibly matching TRBD1 (6 bases). The CDR3: CASSNPDRANTGELFF. CDR3 coding DNA: TGTGCCAGCAGCAACCCGGACAGAGCGAACACCGGGGAGCTGTTTTTT.